Listed below are T cell receptor beta chains from one sample, sequenced in a study of long-term antiretroviral therapy in people with HIV. Generated by immunoSEQ multiplex PCR, the TCRdb table keeps only in-frame clones and is missing some. The sample yields around 20,000 clones, approximately 80% seen once. Sequencing was performed on unsorted PBMCs, taken roughly 4 years after starting antiretroviral therapy. These receptors all stem from a man between 18 and 29 years old with HIV. Both conserved end residues are part of each CDR3. The order of the fields is J gene, clone size, D gene, V gene, CDR3 protein, CDR3 DNA. D genes are given only for firm matches. Clone size is given for some rows only: seen once, a few or many times, or a class if the clone is expanded.

TRBJ1-6,-,TRBD1,TRBV12-5,CASGLPLFGQVRSPLHF,TGTGCTAGTGGTTTGCCCCTCTTTGGACAGGTACGTTCACCCCTCCACTTT
TRBJ1-4,few,-,TRBV9,CASSVLGGTNEKLFF,TGTGCCAGCAGCGTCCTGGGGGGAACTAATGAAAAACTGTTTTTT
TRBJ1-6,-,-,TRBV7-3,CASSSSGSYNSPLHF,TGTGCCAGCAGCTCGTCGGGATCCTATAATTCACCCCTCCACTTT
TRBJ2-2,-,-,TRBV10-3,CAISESTESPITGELFF,TGTGCCATCAGTGAGTCAACCGAGAGCCCGATCACCGGGGAGCTGTTTTTT
TRBJ1-1,-,-,TRBV10-3,CAISTGLAEAFF,TGTGCCATCAGTACAGGGCTGGCTGAAGCTTTCTTT
TRBJ1-1,few,TRBD1,TRBV27,CASSLDRGRTEAFF,TGTGCCAGCAGCCTTGACAGGGGGAGGACTGAAGCTTTCTTT
TRBJ1-1,-,TRBD1,TRBV6-5,CASSPGQGHTEAFF,TGTGCCAGCAGCCCCGGACAGGGACACACTGAAGCTTTCTTT
TRBJ2-1,-,TRBD1,TRBV5-1,CASSLRQGADEQFF,TGCGCCAGCAGCTTGCGGCAGGGGGCGGATGAGCAGTTCTTC
TRBJ1-2,-,TRBD1,TRBV18,CASSPYRDRGPSYYGYTF,TGTGCCAGCTCACCATACCGGGACAGGGGTCCTTCTTACTATGGCTACACCTTC
TRBJ2-1,-,-,TRBV29-1,CSVPGQPEQFF,TGCAGCGTACCAGGACAGCCTGAGCAGTTCTTC
TRBJ2-5,-,-,TRBV5-1,CASSPDGPETQYF,TGCGCCAGCAGCCCGGACGGGCCCGAGACCCAGTACTTC
TRBJ2-5,-,TRBD1,TRBV5-1,CASSRRGQGDRETQYF,TGCGCCAGCAGCCGCCGGGGACAGGGGGATAGAGAGACCCAGTACTTC
TRBJ2-5,-,-,TRBV15,CATSRVNNGETQYF,TGTGCCACCAGCAGAGTAAATAATGGGGAGACCCAGTACTTC
TRBJ1-5,-,-,TRBV6-1,CASRKNGFSNQPQHF,TGTGCCAGCAGGAAAAACGGTTTTAGCAATCAGCCCCAGCATTTT
TRBJ2-2,-,TRBD2,TRBV7-9,CARLAGPNTGELFF,TGTGCCAGACTAGCGGGGCCGAACACCGGGGAGCTGTTTTTT
TRBJ1-5,-,-,TRBV28,CASSSPGDLQPQHF,TGTGCCAGCAGTTCCCCTGGGGATCTTCAGCCCCAGCATTTT
TRBJ1-1,-,-,TRBV7-3,CASSPNPGHNTEAFF,TGTGCCAGCAGCCCCAACCCGGGACACAACACTGAAGCTTTCTTT
TRBJ2-1,-,TRBD1,TRBV11-3,CASSSGGWTGGVNEQFF,TGTGCCAGCAGCTCCGGTGGGTGGACAGGGGGGGTCAATGAGCAGTTCTTC
TRBJ1-1,-,-,TRBV6-1,CASTARGFTGTEAFF,TGTGCCAGCACCGCTCGAGGGTTTACCGGCACTGAAGCTTTCTTT
TRBJ2-5,-,TRBD2,TRBV4-1,CASSKGLAGLETQYF,TGCGCCAGCAGCAAGGGACTAGCGGGCTTGGAGACCCAGTACTTC
TRBJ2-5,-,-,TRBV7-6,CASSLGPSPQETQYF,TGTGCCAGCAGCTTAGGCCCCAGCCCCCAAGAGACCCAGTACTTC
TRBJ2-7,-,-,TRBV4-1,CASSQDEGISYEQYF,TGCGCCAGCAGCCAAGATGAGGGAATTTCCTACGAGCAGTACTTC
TRBJ2-2,-,-,TRBV18,CASSPRAGRTGELFF,TGTGCCAGCTCACCCCGGGCGGGTCGGACCGGGGAGCTGTTTTTT
TRBJ2-2,once,-,TRBV7-3,CATQGGNTGELFF,TGTGCCACTCAGGGGGGGAACACCGGGGAGCTGTTTTTT
TRBJ1-6,-,TRBD1,TRBV9,CASSEGQGQISYNSPLHF,TGTGCCAGCAGCGAGGGACAGGGCCAGATCTCCTATAATTCACCCCTCCACTTT
TRBJ2-7,few,-,TRBV27,CASSLSEEQYF,TGTGCCAGCAGTTTATCAGAAGAGCAGTACTTC
TRBJ1-1,-,-,TRBV6-1,CASSETGNPGMNTEAFF,TGTGCCAGCAGTGAGACTGGTAATCCCGGGATGAACACTGAAGCTTTCTTT